A single sample gave rise to the 29 T cell receptor beta chains below, sequenced in a study of graft-versus-host responses after intestinal transplantation. No antigen is known for these receptors. The table came from immunoSEQ multiplex PCR; TCRdb's copy has only in-frame clones and leaves some out. The data hold approximately 49,000 clones, with 85% to 95% observed a single time. Sequenced here: unstimulated CD8+ T cells sorted from spleen or lymph node cells, sampled before transplant. The receptors were sampled from a human donor who was the organ donor for an intestinal transplant.

As concerns this clone: This specimen includes other DNA sequences encoding the same CDR3. The CDR3 region has the DNA TGTGCCAGCAGCTTAGTTCCGGGTACAGATACGCAGTATTTT. This sequence encodes CASSLVPGTDTQYF. The chain joins TRBV7-9 to TRBJ2-3; D call uncertain. Germline CDR1 SEHNR, CDR2 FQNEAQ (reference sequence). V lost 1 base and J 3 bases, leaving 8 bases between the germline ends. The CDR3 loop spans 14 amino acids.

This chain uses TRBV9 with TRBJ2-1; 10 positions match TRBD2. Germline V gives CDR1 SGDLS, CDR2 YYNGEE. Trimming at V came to 1 base and at J to 9 bases, leaving 7 bases not matched to a gene. This CDR3 region has 15 residues. In DNA, the CDR3 is TGTGCCAGCAGCGTATACGTTAGCGGGGGGCGTGAGCAGTTCTTC. The encoded protein is CASSVYVSGGREQFF. The full variable domain, its missing parts supplied by reference TRBV9 and TRBJ2-1, is DSGVTQTPKHLITATGQRVTLRCSPRSGDLSVYWYQQSLDQGLQFLIQYYNGEERAKGNILERFSAQQFPDLHSELNLSSLELGDSALYFCASSVYVSGGREQFFGPGTRLTVL.

The V gene is TRBV9, the J gene TRBJ1-1; TRBD1 is a possible D gene (5 bases). CDR3 size: 14 residues. Trimming took 4 bases from V and 6 from J, leaving 16 bases between them. Germline loops: CDR1 SGDLS, CDR2 YYNGEE. The CDR3 region is CASSLGTQSPEAFF. The DNA of the CDR3 is TGTGCCAGCAGCCTGGGGACGCAGTCCCCTGAAGCTTTCTTT.

The J gene is TRBJ1-2, the V gene TRBV2; the D is unclear. The CDR3 length is 12 residues. CDR1 SNHLY and CDR2 FYNNEI come from the germline V gene. Trimming shortened V by 5 bases and J by 2 bases, and 6 bases separated the two germline ends. CDR3 DNA: TGTGCCAGCAGTCCGGACAACTATGGCTACACCTTC. This translates into CASSPDNYGYTF.

V is TRBV4-1 and J is TRBJ2-7; D ambiguous. V lost 1 base and J lost 4, with 17 bases in between. CDR1 is MGHRA, CDR2 YSYEKL, per germline. The CDR3 is made up of 16 amino acids. Here the CDR3 DNA reads TGCGCCAGCAGCCAAGTTCCCGTAACAGCAGATTACGAGCAGTACTTC. Amino acid sequence: CASSQVPVTADYEQYF.

The CDR3 sequence: CASDDSGGAGTGELFF. CDR3 bases: TGTGCCAGCGATGACAGCGGGGGGGCCGGCACCGGGGAGCTGTTTTTT. J is TRBJ2-2 and V is TRBV7-9, with 10 bases that match TRBD2. There are 16 residues in the CDR3. Trimming cost V 8 bases and J 4 bases; bases outside gene matches: 10. Germline V gene data show CDR1 as SEHNR and CDR2 as FQNEAQ (reference sequence).

This clone was recorded once. V is TRBV19 and J is TRBJ2-6; D unresolved. The ends were cut back, 2 bases at V and 6 bases at J, with 11 bases in the middle. The CDR3 has 15 amino acids. The germline V gene has CDR1 LNHDA and CDR2 SQIVND (reference sequence). The CDR3 sequence is CASSILPAVANVLTF. CDR3 sequence (DNA): TGTGCCAGTAGTATACTACCGGCTGTGGCCAACGTCCTGACTTTC.

The rearrangement uses TRBV9 and TRBJ2-3; D possibly corresponds to TRBD2 (5 bases). V was clipped by 3 bases and J by 0 bases, with 11 bases between them. The CDR3 extends over 15 amino acids. Germline V lookup: CDR1 SGDLS, CDR2 YYNGEE. The CDR3 DNA is TGTGCCAGCAGCGGGAGGTCGGGTAGCACAGATACGCAGTATTTT. The encoded protein is CASSGRSGSTDTQYF.

This clone was seen only once. The chain couples TRBV19 to TRBJ2-7; D gene unclear. CDR1 and CDR2 from the germline V gene are LNHDA and SQIVND (reference sequence). The CDR3 is 13 residues long. Trimming took off 3 bases at V and 5 bases at J, with 11 bases between the two ends. CDR3 DNA: TGTGCCAGTAGTATCGTGTCTGGGGACGAGCAGTACTTC. This codes for CASSIVSGDEQYF. Looking up the rest from reference TRBV19 and TRBJ2-7 gives the full variable domain: DGGITQSPKYLFRKEGQNVTLSCEQNLNHDAMYWYRQDPGQGLRLIYYSQIVNDFQKGDIAEGYSVSREKKESFPLTVTSAQKNPTAFYLCASSIVSGDEQYFGPGTRLTVT.

The chain carries TRBV7-8 and TRBJ1-1, with no clear D. This CDR3 comprises 12 residues. The germline V gene encodes CDR1 SGHVS and CDR2 FQNEAQ. V dropped 6 bases and J dropped 1 base, with 6 bases sitting between them. CDR3 nucleotide sequence: TGTGCCAGCAGTGGTACGAACACTGAAGCTTTCTTT. It yields the protein CASSGTNTEAFF.

V gene TRBV28 combines with J gene TRBJ2-2; D is uncertain. Germline assignment: CDR1 MDHEN and CDR2 SYDVKM. The CDR3 has 15 residues. Trimming took 6 bases from V and 0 from J, leaving 11 bases between them. CDR3 sequence (DNA): TGTGCCAGCAGCCGCTCAATACCGAACACCGGGGAGCTGTTTTTT. As protein: CASSRSIPNTGELFF.

The rearrangement joins TRBV7-9 to TRBJ2-3, with 7 positions matching TRBD2. Losses at the gene ends were 5 bases for V and 6 bases for J; bases not matched to a gene: 11. This CDR3 spans 15 amino acids. Germline values: CDR1 SEHNR, CDR2 FQNEAQ (reference sequence). The CDR3 DNA is TGTGCCAGCAGCCCTGCTAGCGGCGCCGTCGATACGCAGTATTTT. This encodes CASSPASGAVDTQYF.

The chain combines TRBV5-1 with TRBJ2-7; D unclear. CDR3 size: 13 residues. CDR1 is SGHRS, CDR2 YFSETQ, per germline. With 0 bases removed from V and 2 bases from J, the gap between germline ends came to 6 bases. The CDR3 loop reads CASSLGGPYEQYF. In nucleotides, the CDR3 is TGCGCCAGCAGCTTGGGTGGGCCCTACGAGCAGTACTTC.

As regards this clone: The junction shows a germline mismatch at one end, possibly a read error. The genes are TRBV12-5 and TRBJ2-7; 8 bases match TRBD1. The CDR3 contains 16 residues. The germline CDR1 and CDR2 sequences are LGHNT and FRNRAP. CDR3 DNA: TGTGCTAGTGATTTGCAAACCTACAGGGGGTCGAACGAGCAGTACTTC. Translation: CASDLQTYRGSNEQYF.

Note on this clone: One junction end disagrees with the germline gene, perhaps due to a read error. Other nucleotide sequences from this sample produce the same CDR3. This chain connects TRBV27 to TRBJ2-7; D is possibly TRBD1 or TRBD2 (5 bases each). The length of the CDR3 is 13 residues. Germline V CDR1 and CDR2: MNHEY, SMNVEV (reference sequence). The CDR3 is CASSLGTPYEQYF. As DNA, the CDR3 is TGCGCCAGCAGTTTAGGGACGCCCTACGAGCAGTACTTC.

CDR3 region: CASSERGVQPQHF. In DNA, the CDR3 is TGTGCCAGCAGCGAAAGAGGGGTTCAGCCCCAGCATTTT. The V and J genes are TRBV7-6 and TRBJ1-5, with TRBD1 as a possible D gene (5 bases). The CDR3 covers 13 residues. The V end was cut by 5 bases, the J end by 6 bases, with 11 bases between. The V gene's germline CDR1 is SGHVS and CDR2 FNYEAQ. Filled out from reference TRBV7-6 and TRBJ1-5, the complete variable domain reads GAGVSQSPRYKVTKRGQDVALRCDPISGHVSLYWYRQALGQGPEFLTYFNYEAQQDKSGLPNDRFSAERPEGSISTLTIQRTEQRDSAMYRCASSERGVQPQHFGDGTRLSIL.

The chain carries TRBV7-8 and TRBJ2-1; TRBD1 matches 8 bases. The V gene end was trimmed by 1 base and the J gene end by 4 bases; junction bases not matched to a gene: 3. CDR3 length: 15 amino acids. Germline CDR1 and CDR2: SGHVS and FQNEAQ. CDR3 residues: CASSLGDRPYNEQFF. DNA of the CDR3: TGTGCCAGCAGCTTAGGGGACAGGCCGTACAATGAGCAGTTCTTC.

The genes are TRBV28 and TRBJ2-5, with TRBD1 matching over 9 bases. Germline V gene lookup returns CDR1 MDHEN and CDR2 SYDVKM. V trimming: 7 bases; J trimming: 2 bases; junction bases outside the gene matches: 17. This CDR3 spans 18 amino acids. CDR3 amino acids: CASTTTTEGQGEQETQYF. As DNA, the CDR3 is TGTGCCAGCACCACGACAACGGAGGGACAGGGTGAACAAGAGACCCAGTACTTC.

This chain joins TRBV6-6 and TRBJ1-1; possibly TRBD1 for D (5 bases). The CDR3 consists of 14 residues. The germline V gene encodes CDR1 MNHNY and CDR2 SVGAGI (reference sequence). Trimming left V 7 bases short and J 5 bases short, with 17 bases between. The CDR3 loop reads CASTDWGDRTEAFF. The CDR3 region has the DNA TGTGCCAGCACCGATTGGGGGGATCGGACTGAAGCTTTCTTT.

Concerning this clone: The same CDR3 is also encoded by other DNA sequences in this sample. V gene TRBV20-1 combines with J gene TRBJ2-7; no clear D. The V and J ends lost 0 bases and 3 bases respectively, with 3 bases between them. CDR3 length: 11 residues. CDR1 and CDR2 from the germline V gene are DFQATT and SNEGSKA (reference sequence). The DNA of the CDR3 is TGCAGTGCTAGAGAGGGCTACGAGCAGTACTTC. This translates into CSAREGYEQYF.

The chain combines TRBV12-5 with TRBJ1-5, with a weak D call TRBD1 (5 bases). The CDR3 consists of 15 residues. The germline gives CDR1 LGHNT, CDR2 FRNRAP. V lost 7 bases and J 5 bases, leaving 18 bases between the germline ends. Here the CDR3 DNA reads TGTGCTAGTGCCGCCGGGGGGGGGAATGATCAGCCCCAGCATTTT. The encoded protein is CASAAGGGNDQPQHF.

The gene calls are TRBV7-9 and TRBJ1-2; 9 bases are a match to TRBD1. Germline values: CDR1 SEHNR, CDR2 FQNEAQ (reference sequence). After removal of 1 base from V and 6 bases from J, the junction contained 12 bases not matched to a gene. CDR3 size: 17 residues. CDR3 in amino acids: CASSLGDVGTGPDGYTF. The CDR3 bases are TGTGCCAGCAGCTTAGGAGATGTCGGGACAGGGCCCGATGGCTACACCTTC.

This sequence joins TRBV29-1 and TRBJ2-1; 11 bases map to TRBD1. The CDR3 extends over 11 amino acids. The V segment lost 6 bases and the J segment 12 bases; nucleotides outside the gene matches: 4. The germline V gene has CDR1 SQVTM and CDR2 ANQGSEA. The CDR3 nucleotides read TGCAGCGTACCGGACAGGGGGCGGCAGTTCTTC. It yields the protein CSVPDRGRQFF.

V usage is TRBV5-6 and J usage is TRBJ2-2, with 7 positions matching TRBD1. Germline V lookup: CDR1 SGHDT, CDR2 YYEEEE. The ends lost 0 bases at V and 3 bases at J; junction bases unmatched: 8. The CDR3 loop spans 17 amino acids. CDR3 residues: CASSLVRNRGDTGELFF. Here the CDR3 DNA reads TGTGCCAGCAGCTTGGTCCGGAACAGGGGAGACACCGGGGAGCTGTTTTTT.

This chain joins TRBV10-3 and TRBJ2-7; 8 positions agree with TRBD2. Per the germline V gene, CDR1 is ENHRY and CDR2 is SYGVKD. V shed 5 bases, J shed 0 bases, and the junction held 9 bases outside the gene matches. CDR3 size: 16 residues. Here the CDR3 reads CAISTSGTTNSYEQYF. CDR3 bases: TGTGCCATCAGTACTAGCGGCACGACCAACTCCTACGAGCAGTACTTC.

The rearrangement uses TRBV4-3 and TRBJ2-1, with TRBD1 as a possible D gene (5 bases). Trimming pared 0 bases from V and 0 bases from J, leaving 12 bases between. The CDR3 consists of 17 residues. Germline assignment: CDR1 LGHNA and CDR2 YSLEER. Here the CDR3 reads CASSQDRGSFSYNEQFF. In DNA, the CDR3 is TGCGCCAGCAGCCAAGATAGGGGCTCGTTCTCCTACAATGAGCAGTTCTTC.

This chain links TRBV29-1 with TRBJ1-1; 12 nucleotides line up with TRBD1. This CDR3 is built from 15 residues. Per germline, CDR1 SQVTM and CDR2 ANQGSEA. Germline trimming cut 3 bases from V and 2 bases from J; bases unmatched to any gene: 4. The CDR3 loop reads CSVEGQGARNTEAFF. CDR3 nucleotide sequence: TGCAGCGTTGAGGGACAGGGGGCGCGAAACACTGAAGCTTTCTTT.

The CDR3 reads CASSQSPERTATGGHGYTF. The DNA for the CDR3 is TGCGCCAGCAGCCAATCCCCTGAAAGGACAGCGACAGGTGGGCATGGCTACACCTTC. The chain couples TRBV4-3 to TRBJ1-2; tentative D call: TRBD1 (6 bases). The germline V and J ends were trimmed by 2 bases and 6 bases, with 28 bases remaining between them. Germline values: CDR1 LGHNA, CDR2 YSLEER. The CDR3 is made up of 19 amino acids.

The chain links TRBV14 to TRBJ1-2; D remains ambiguous. V lost 0 bases and J lost 8, with 13 bases in between. Germline CDR1 SGHDN, CDR2 FVKESK. CDR3 length: 14 amino acids. The CDR3 is CASSQDNRIQGYTF. CDR3 bases: TGTGCCAGCAGCCAAGATAACCGGATCCAGGGCTACACCTTC.